The 25 T cell receptor beta chains below all came from one sample that was sequenced in a study of cytomegalovirus exposure and HLA in healthy donors. PCR was performed using 60 Vbeta and 13 Jbeta primers. TCRdb keeps only in-frame clones here, not all; method: immunoSEQ multiplex PCR. The table records 150,000 to 200,000 clones, about 80% of them present only once. The source material was PBMCs. The receptor set was obtained from a woman aged 40 to 50 in good health and CMV-seronegative.

The chain joins TRBV7-8 to TRBJ2-1; 8 nucleotides line up with TRBD2. V shed 4 bases, J shed 7 bases, and the junction held 12 bases outside the gene matches. Germline V gene sequence: CDR1 SGHVS, CDR2 FQNEAQ. This CDR3 has 16 amino acids. The CDR3 coding sequence is TGTGCCAGCAGCTACCTGGGCAGCGGGAGCTTAAATGAGCAGTTCTTC. This sequence encodes CASSYLGSGSLNEQFF.

This rearrangement joins TRBV19 to TRBJ2-4, with D maybe TRBD1 (6 bases). CDR3 length equals 16 residues. The V end was cut by 4 bases, the J end by 2 bases, with 15 bases between. Germline lookup yields CDR1 LNHDA and CDR2 SQIVND (reference sequence). The CDR3 spells CASSRSRGFTKNIQYF. The CDR3 DNA reads TGTGCCAGTAGTAGGTCCAGGGGATTTACCAAAAACATTCAGTACTTC.

The chain couples TRBV19 to TRBJ2-7, with 10 bases that match TRBD1. V lost 7 bases and J lost 3; bases outside the gene matches: 6. The CDR3 length is 14 residues. Germline V gene data show CDR1 as LNHDA and CDR2 as SQIVND (reference sequence). DNA for the CDR3: TGTGCCAGTACCTCGGGACAGGGGAGCTACGAGCAGTACTTC. Translated: CASTSGQGSYEQYF.

This clone is a singleton in its sample. The chain couples TRBV11-1 to TRBJ2-5; weak D call: TRBD2 (6 bases). The CDR3 contains 13 residues. V dropped 5 bases and J dropped 1 base, with 8 bases sitting between them. Germline lookup yields CDR1 SGHAT and CDR2 FQDESV (reference sequence). The CDR3, as DNA: TGTGCCAGCAGCGAGGGAGGCCAAGAGACCCAGTACTTC. Residues: CASSEGGQETQYF. Drawing the rest from reference TRBV11-1 and TRBJ2-5, the complete variable domain is EAEVAQSPRYKITEKSQAVAFWCDPISGHATLYWYRQILGQGPELLVQFQDESVVDDSQLPKDRFSAERLKGVDSTLKIQPAELGDSAMYLCASSEGGQETQYFGPGTRLLVL.

The chain employs TRBV5-6 and TRBJ1-5; maybe TRBD1 (5 bases). The CDR3 has 16 amino acids. V was cut by 3 bases and J by 2 bases, with 15 bases left in between. Germline V gene lookup returns CDR1 SGHDT and CDR2 YYEEEE. The CDR3 DNA is TGTGCCAGCAGCTCCGTGGGGGGGGGTGGCAATCAGCCCCAGCATTTT. Amino acid sequence: CASSSVGGGGNQPQHF.

The V call is TRBV7-2, the J call TRBJ1-2; D unclear. The CDR3 contains 14 residues. V was shortened by 0 bases and J by 12 bases, with 17 bases between the two germline ends. Looked up from germline, CDR1 is SGHTA and CDR2 is FQGNSA. This CDR3 reads CASSLAQADPVDTF. The CDR3, as DNA: TGTGCCAGCAGCTTAGCTCAGGCCGATCCCGTGGACACCTTC.

In DNA, the CDR3 is TGTGCCAGCAGCTCGTCCCCCCTCACAGATACGCAGTATTTT. It is translated as CASSSSPLTDTQYF. The rearrangement links TRBV11-3 to TRBJ2-3; D gene ambiguous. Germline V gene data show CDR1 as SGHNT and CDR2 as YENEEA. The CDR3 is made up of 14 amino acids. With 4 bases removed from V and 2 bases from J, the gap between germline ends came to 10 bases.

This rearrangement joins TRBV15 to TRBJ2-5; D is possibly TRBD2 (5 bases). The J call is in doubt because the DNA end fits TRBJ2-7 better. Germline V gene lookup returns CDR1 LNHNV and CDR2 YYDKDF (reference sequence). This CDR3 contains 17 residues. CDR3 bases: TGTGCCACCAGCAGAGAGAGGGCTAGCTCCCGGGCCTACGAGCAGTACTTC. This translates into CATSRERASSRAYEQYF.

This chain uses TRBV28 with TRBJ1-3; 8 bases are a match to TRBD1. Germline CDR1 MDHEN, CDR2 SYDVKM. J gave up 4 bases and V 4 bases, and 3 bases lay outside the gene matches. There are 14 residues in the CDR3. CDR3 in amino acids: CASSSTGEGNTIYF. For the CDR3, the DNA is TGTGCCAGCAGTTCGACAGGGGAGGGAAACACCATATATTTT.

This chain connects TRBV29-1 to TRBJ2-5; no clear D gene. Trimming took 4 bases from V and 5 from J, leaving 20 bases between them. In germline, CDR1 is SQVTM, CDR2 ANQGSEA. The length of the CDR3 is 15 residues. As DNA, the CDR3 is TGCAGCGTTGGGGTTCGACGGGTCCCTGGCGAGACCCAGTACTTC. Residues: CSVGVRRVPGETQYF. Using reference TRBV29-1 and TRBJ2-5 for the parts outside the CDR3, the full variable domain is SAVISQKPSRDICQRGTSLTIQCQVDSQVTMMFWYRQQPGQSLTLIATANQGSEATYESGFVIDKFPISRPNLTFSTLTVSNMSPEDSSIYLCSVGVRRVPGETQYFGPGTRLLVL.

The V call is TRBV9, the J call TRBJ2-5; 8 positions match TRBD2. The length of the CDR3 is 14 residues. Germline V gene data show CDR1 as SGDLS and CDR2 as YYNGEE. V lost 0 bases and J lost 4; bases outside the gene matches: 2. This CDR3 reads CASSVGAGGETQYF. The CDR3 coding sequence is TGTGCCAGCAGCGTAGGGGCGGGAGGAGAGACCCAGTACTTC.

The chain couples TRBV19 to TRBJ1-4; D unclear. The CDR3 loop spans 15 amino acids. Germline V CDR1 and CDR2: LNHDA, SQIVND (reference sequence). Between the trimmed V and J ends, which lost 1 base and 0 bases, there was a span of 6 bases. The CDR3 coding sequence is TGTGCCAGTAGTATAGTAACAGCAACTAATGAAAAACTGTTTTTT. Translating gives CASSIVTATNEKLFF.

The rearrangement links TRBV6-5 to TRBJ1-1, with a weak D call TRBD1 (5 bases). CDR1 MNHEY and CDR2 SVGAGI come from the germline V gene. V was cut by 2 bases and J by 7 bases, with 14 bases left in between. This CDR3 is built from 14 residues. The CDR3 sequence: CASSYGGTQGEAFF. The CDR3 coding sequence is TGTGCCAGCAGTTACGGGGGGACGCAGGGTGAAGCTTTCTTT.

This chain uses TRBV21-1 with TRBJ2-3; TRBD1 is the table's D call and was not checked against the DNA. TRBV21-1 counts as a pseudogene. This CDR3 region has 14 residues. DNA of the CDR3: TGTGCCAGCATGGACAGGCTCGAGACAGATACGCAGTATTTT. Translating gives CASMDRLETDTQYF.

V is TRBV6-1 and J is TRBJ2-3; 10 nucleotides match TRBD2. This CDR3 has 15 residues. J was trimmed by 3 bases and V by 4 bases; bases with no gene match: 4. Germline CDR1 is MNHNS and CDR2 is SASEGT. CDR3 protein: CASSGLAGGTDTQYF. In DNA form, the CDR3 reads TGTGCCAGCAGTGGGTTAGCGGGAGGTACAGATACGCAGTATTTT.

This sequence joins TRBV7-2 and TRBJ2-1, with a tentative D call TRBD1 (6 bases). The CDR3 extends over 16 amino acids. Trimming took 3 bases from V and 3 from J, leaving 15 bases between them. The germline gives CDR1 SGHTA, CDR2 FQGNSA. Written as DNA, the CDR3 is TGTGCCAGCAGCTTCGACAGGTTTTCTGTCTACAATGAGCAGTTCTTC. This sequence encodes CASSFDRFSVYNEQFF.

This clone was observed a single time. The chain has TRBV30 and TRBJ2-3; D is unresolved. The germline V and J ends were trimmed by 2 bases and 0 bases, with 15 bases remaining between them. This CDR3 is 16 amino acids long. CDR1 and CDR2 from the germline V gene are GTSNPN and SVGIG (reference sequence). The CDR3 DNA is TGTGCCTGGAGTCACCCCGACACTGCTAGCACAGATACGCAGTATTTT. This codes for CAWSHPDTASTDTQYF.

The V and J genes are TRBV7-2 and TRBJ2-3, with 9 bases fitting TRBD2. This CDR3 contains 14 residues. Germline V gives CDR1 SGHTA, CDR2 FQGNSA. V shed 5 bases, J shed 7 bases, and the junction held 7 bases outside the gene matches. CDR3 coding DNA: TGTGCCAGCAGCCCCAGCGGGAGGACGAATACGCAGTATTTT. This sequence encodes CASSPSGRTNTQYF.

The V call is TRBV5-1, the J call TRBJ2-1; TRBD2 agrees at 9 bases. V lost 0 bases to trimming and J lost 10 bases; unmatched junction nucleotides: 11. Germline V gene lookup returns CDR1 SGHRS and CDR2 YFSETQ. This CDR3 has 16 amino acids. CDR3 sequence (DNA): TGCGCCAGCAGCTTGGCCGGGGCTAGCGGGGACCCCGAGCAGTTCTTC. Translated: CASSLAGASGDPEQFF.

This clone came up a few times. This chain uses TRBV4-3 with TRBJ2-3; 13 nucleotides line up with TRBD2. This CDR3 comprises 18 residues. V shed 4 bases, J shed 1 base, and the junction held 8 bases outside the gene matches. CDR1 and CDR2 from the germline V gene are LGHNA and YSLEER. The CDR3: CASSRTGTSGAGTDTQYF. DNA of the CDR3: TGCGCCAGCAGCCGAACCGGGACTAGCGGGGCGGGCACAGATACGCAGTATTTT.

The chain joins TRBV7-2 to TRBJ1-6, with a weak D call TRBD1 (6 bases). The CDR3 loop spans 14 amino acids. The V end lost 4 bases, the J end lost 5 bases, and 9 bases lay between the germline ends. Germline CDR1 reads SGHTA; CDR2 reads FQGNSA. This CDR3 reads CASSSRTDNSPLHF. In DNA form, the CDR3 reads TGTGCCAGCAGCTCCCGGACAGATAATTCACCCCTCCACTTT. The whole variable domain, filled in from reference TRBV7-2 and TRBJ1-6, reads GAGVSQSPSNKVTEKGKDVELRCDPISGHTALYWYRQSLGQGLEFLIYFQGNSAPDKSGLPSDRFSAERTGGSVSTLTIQRTQQEDSAVYLCASSSRTDNSPLHFGNGTRLTVT.

The chain has TRBV19 and TRBJ2-5, with a possible D match to TRBD1 (7 bases). The CDR3 covers 13 residues. Germline V lookup: CDR1 LNHDA, CDR2 SQIVND (reference sequence). V lost 1 base, J lost 5 bases, and 8 bases lay in between. The DNA for the CDR3 is TGTGCCAGTAGTATAGCAGGGGGGGAGACCCAGTACTTC. The encoded protein is CASSIAGGETQYF.

The rearrangement joins TRBV30 to TRBJ2-1; D perhaps matches TRBD1 (6 bases). This CDR3 has 16 residues. Between the trimmed V and J ends, which lost 0 bases and 7 bases, there was a span of 19 bases. Germline CDR1 GTSNPN, CDR2 SVGIG (reference sequence). CDR3 in DNA: TGTGCCTGGAGTGTAGGGATGGGGGCCGTGGGGAATGAGCAGTTCTTC. Translation gives CAWSVGMGAVGNEQFF.

The chain links TRBV5-4 to TRBJ2-5; TRBD2 matches 9 bases. The CDR3 consists of 14 residues. The junction had 3 bases not matched to a gene; V was cut back by 4 bases and J by 2 bases. CDR1 and CDR2 from the germline V gene are SGHNT and YYREEE (reference sequence). The CDR3 is CASSPGLAQETQYF. The DNA for the CDR3 is TGTGCCAGCAGCCCAGGACTAGCGCAAGAGACCCAGTACTTC.

The CDR3 loop is CASNRANYGYTF. The CDR3 nucleotides read TGTGCCAGCAACAGGGCCAACTATGGCTACACCTTC. The chain is built from TRBV9 and TRBJ1-2, with D perhaps matching TRBD1 (6 bases). This CDR3 has 12 amino acids. The germline CDR1 and CDR2 sequences are SGDLS and YYNGEE. V was pared by 6 bases and J by 2 bases, with 8 bases between.